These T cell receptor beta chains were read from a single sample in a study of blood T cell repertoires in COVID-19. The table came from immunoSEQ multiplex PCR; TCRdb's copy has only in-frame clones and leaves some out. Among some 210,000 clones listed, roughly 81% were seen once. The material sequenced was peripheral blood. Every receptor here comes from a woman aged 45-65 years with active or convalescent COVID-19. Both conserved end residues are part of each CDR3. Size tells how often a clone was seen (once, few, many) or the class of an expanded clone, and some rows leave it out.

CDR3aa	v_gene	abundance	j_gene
CASSGQWFNEQFF	TRBV2	NA	TRBJ2-1
CARSKYRGFPHYGYTF	TRBV5-3	NA	TRBJ1-2
CASSKWGTDTNEKLFF	TRBV21-1	NA	TRBJ1-4
CASSRFVSGINAYEQYF	TRBV3-1/TRBV3-2	NA	TRBJ2-7
CASSGETHKAFF	TRBV12-3/TRBV12-4	NA	TRBJ1-1
CASSFIQGALGETQYF	TRBV28	NA	TRBJ2-5
CASSQDGAGAYNEQFF	TRBV5-1	few	TRBJ2-1
CASSLVGQGGTGELFF	TRBV11-2	once	TRBJ2-2
CASNAGDTGELFF	TRBV6-5	NA	TRBJ2-2
CSASGGPHFSYEQYF	TRBV20-1	NA	TRBJ2-7
CAWSASSGNTIYF	TRBV30	NA	TRBJ1-3
CASSSPGQGSNQPQHF	TRBV2	once	TRBJ1-5
CASRPMGAGTEAFF	TRBV6-4	few	TRBJ1-1
CASSPNRGLRDTQYF	TRBV6-5	few	TRBJ2-3
CASSRTASGANVLTF	TRBV6-5	NA	TRBJ2-6
CASGRGPGELFF	TRBV6-5	NA	TRBJ2-2
CASSADRDGNEQFF	TRBV28	NA	TRBJ2-1
CASSESTSGRSEQYF	TRBV10-1	NA	TRBJ2-7
CASSVASQGAIYEQYF	TRBV9	NA	TRBJ2-7
CASSSAQTGALFYGYTF	TRBV5-1	NA	TRBJ1-2
CASSFRWGGEAFF	TRBV27	NA	TRBJ1-1
CSVAGGKGNTIYF	TRBV29-1	NA	TRBJ1-3
CASSSRLAGVQVEQFF	TRBV7-9	NA	TRBJ2-1
CASSLQGWGSYNSPLHF	TRBV5-6	NA	TRBJ1-6
CASSPLTGTRNTEAFF	TRBV11-1	NA	TRBJ1-1
CASMRKRDEQFF	TRBV2	NA	TRBJ2-1
CASSQVIGSGLNSGANVLTF	TRBV4-1	NA	TRBJ2-6
CASSQEVTGGNSPLHF	TRBV4-2	NA	TRBJ1-6
CASRAEKGAYEQYF	TRBV28	NA	TRBJ2-7
CASSTADSEQFF	TRBV19	NA	TRBJ2-1
CASSIKRGGGTEAFF	TRBV19	many	TRBJ1-1
CASAGRSQGGIYEQYF	TRBV21-1	few	TRBJ2-7
CASSFGVVAGILDYEQYF	TRBV7-2	NA	TRBJ2-7
CASSQVGVAGGGGNEQFF	TRBV3-1/TRBV3-2	NA	TRBJ2-1
CASSLGGSGGSGETQYF	TRBV5-4	NA	TRBJ2-5
CASSQDRASGRAGEQFF	TRBV3-1/TRBV3-2	once	TRBJ2-1
CASSAGTGDNSPLHF	TRBV5-1	NA	TRBJ1-6
CASSQRAGGPFNEQFF	TRBV9	NA	TRBJ2-1
CASSLTTGDSGYTF	TRBV7-9	few	TRBJ1-2
CASSEASGLSKNYEQYF	TRBV10-1	NA	TRBJ2-7
CASSFLGGRRSEAFF	TRBV27	NA	TRBJ1-1
CATSRAPQETQYF	TRBV15	once	TRBJ2-5
CASSEDGGGPDEQFF	TRBV6-1	NA	TRBJ2-1
CATKDTLNTEAFF	TRBV24-1	NA	TRBJ1-1
CASSLSGKTEAFF	TRBV28	NA	TRBJ1-1
CASTLREDRATEAFF	TRBV6-6	NA	TRBJ1-1
CASSDGAGQGAREQFF	TRBV6-4	NA	TRBJ2-1
CASTSGLAGVADTQYF	TRBV6-6	NA	TRBJ2-3
CASSLAGTGAGNTIYF	TRBV5-1	NA	TRBJ1-3
CASSLRGAATEAFF	TRBV5-1	NA	TRBJ1-1
CASSLSPGRHYEQYF	TRBV27	NA	TRBJ2-7
CASSITSGAEYF	TRBV2	NA	TRBJ2-5
CSTDRTGGGDTQYF	TRBV29-1	NA	TRBJ2-3